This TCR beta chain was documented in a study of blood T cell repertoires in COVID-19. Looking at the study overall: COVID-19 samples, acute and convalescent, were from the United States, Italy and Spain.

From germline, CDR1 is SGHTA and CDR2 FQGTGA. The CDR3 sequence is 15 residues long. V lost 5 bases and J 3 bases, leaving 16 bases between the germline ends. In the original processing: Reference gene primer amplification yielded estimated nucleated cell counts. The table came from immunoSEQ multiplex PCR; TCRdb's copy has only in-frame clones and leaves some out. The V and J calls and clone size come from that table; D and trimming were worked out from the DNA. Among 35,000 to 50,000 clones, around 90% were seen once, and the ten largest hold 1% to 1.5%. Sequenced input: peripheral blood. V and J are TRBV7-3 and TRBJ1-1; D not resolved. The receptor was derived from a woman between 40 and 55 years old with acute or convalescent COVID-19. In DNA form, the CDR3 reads TGTGCCAGCAGCCCTGGCCCTTATGAGGACACTGAAGCTTTCTTT. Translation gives CASSPGPYEDTEAFF. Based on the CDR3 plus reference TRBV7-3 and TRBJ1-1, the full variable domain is GAGVSQTPSNKVTEKGKYVELRCDPISGHTALYWYRQSLGQGPEFLIYFQGTGAADDSGLPNDRFFAVRPEGSVSTLKIQRTERGDSAVYLCASSPGPYEDTEAFFGQGTRLTVV.